This T cell receptor (beta chain) was recovered during a study of T cells in Graves' hyperthyroidism and ophthalmopathy. Study-level results: Researchers report that a 13 V-J model separated ophthalmopathy from stable hyperthyroidism. Most thyroid clonotypes expanded above 0.001 appeared in blood too.

In regard to this clonotype: Its antigen is not known.

Not enrolled were patients with uncontrolled infection, other autoimmune disease, pregnancy or lactation. Diagnostic decisions used clinical symptoms, serum thyroxine and TRAb, thyroid ultrasound and orbital computed tomography. V shed 0 bases and J shed 1 base, with 16 bases lying between them. The CDR3 has 18 amino acids. Germline V lookup: CDR1 LGHNA, CDR2 YNFKEQ. RNA transcripts were the template for amplifying TCR beta CDR3 regions. The TCR CDR3 first-round RT-PCR relied on the HTBI primer set. TCRdb re-called the multiplex PCR reads with MiXCR, one entry per CDR3 protein. This table holds 450,000 to 700,000 distinct CDR3 sequences, around 45% found once.

Material: peripheral blood or thyroid tissue (not recorded which). This rearrangement joins TRBV4-2 to TRBJ1-3; no firm D call. This sequence was found in an adult woman with Graves' disease, either hyperthyroidism or ophthalmopathy (not recorded which). Here the CDR3 DNA reads TGTGCCAGCAGCCAAGATGGGTTTAACCAACTTTCTGGAAACACCATATATTTT. Translated, it gives CASSQDGFNQLSGNTIYF.